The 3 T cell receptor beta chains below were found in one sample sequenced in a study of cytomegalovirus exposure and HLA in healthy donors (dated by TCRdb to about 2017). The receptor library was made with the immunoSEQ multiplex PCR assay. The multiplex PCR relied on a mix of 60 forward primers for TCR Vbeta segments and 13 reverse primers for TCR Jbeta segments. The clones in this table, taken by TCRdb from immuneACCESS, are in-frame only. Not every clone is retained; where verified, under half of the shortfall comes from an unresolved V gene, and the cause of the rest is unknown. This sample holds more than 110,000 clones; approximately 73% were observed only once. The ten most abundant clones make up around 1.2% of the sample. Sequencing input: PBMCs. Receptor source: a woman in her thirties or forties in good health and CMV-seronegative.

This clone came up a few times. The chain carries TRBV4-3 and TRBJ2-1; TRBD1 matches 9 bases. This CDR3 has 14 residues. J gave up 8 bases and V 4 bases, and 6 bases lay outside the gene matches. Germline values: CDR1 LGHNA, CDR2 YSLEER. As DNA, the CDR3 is TGCGCCAGCAGCCTCCGGACAGGGGACCATGAGCAGTTCTTC. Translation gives CASSLRTGDHEQFF.

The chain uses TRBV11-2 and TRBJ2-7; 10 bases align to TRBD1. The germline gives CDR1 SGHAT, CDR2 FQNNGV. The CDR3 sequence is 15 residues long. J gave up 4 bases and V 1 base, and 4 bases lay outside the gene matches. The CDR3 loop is CASSLAGQGSYEQYV. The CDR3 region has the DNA TGTGCCAGCAGCTTAGCGGGACAGGGGTCATACGAGCAGTACGTC.

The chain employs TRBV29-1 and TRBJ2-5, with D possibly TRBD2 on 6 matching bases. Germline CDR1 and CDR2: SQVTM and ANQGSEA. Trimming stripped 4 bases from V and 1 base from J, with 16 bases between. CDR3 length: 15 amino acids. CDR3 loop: CSVGWGLDLQETQYF. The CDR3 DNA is TGCAGCGTTGGATGGGGACTCGACCTCCAAGAGACCCAGTACTTC.